The sequence of this T cell receptor beta chain was determined in a study of cytomegalovirus exposure and HLA in healthy donors. Background on the study: HLA-typed donors were the source of approximately 80 million unique TCRs held in an early data release.

Notes on the study in general: In vitro checks showed that a few CMV-associated chains really do target CMV antigens. Rarity held for most TCR sequences, but there were some public TCRs that occurred in many donors.

With 1 base removed from V and 3 bases from J, the gap between germline ends came to 4 bases. This CDR3 has 12 residues. Germline V CDR1 and CDR2: MDHEN, SYDVKM. The PCR used 60 Vbeta and 13 Jbeta primers. The method was immunoSEQ multiplex PCR; TCRdb's version includes in-frame clones alone and lacks a portion of them. The sample shows about 170,000 clones, 60% to 80% of them seen only once. A word on this clone: Its antigen is currently unknown.

This chain uses TRBV28 with TRBJ2-7, with D unclear. The clonotype originates from a woman aged 45-60 years in good health and CMV-seropositive. The sequenced material came from PBMCs. CDR3 sequence reads: CASSLSFYEQYF. The CDR3, as DNA: TGTGCCAGCAGTTTATCCTTCTACGAGCAGTACTTC.